These T cell receptor beta chains were read from a single sample in a study of blood T cells in healthy people across ages. TCRdb passed the 5' RACE reads through MiXCR, listing each CDR3 protein once. The data hold approximately 800,000 distinct CDR3 sequences, with 35% to 50% observed a single time. Sequencing input: blood. The receptor set was obtained from a man of 80 years or more in good health. The CDR3 runs from the conserved cysteine through the conserved F or W. D genes are given only for firm matches. Clone size is shown for a subset of rows, as once, few, many or a class of expanded clone.

>TRBJ2-4|TRBV7-9|many|17|TRBD1
TGTGCCAGCAGCTTACCTTCCGGGACAGGGCTTGGAGGGGAGCAGTACTTC
CASSLPSGTGLGGEQYF
>TRBJ1-6|TRBV25-1|.|14|TRBD1
TGTGCCAGCGGACCGGGACAGATTAATTCACCCCTCCACTTT
CASGPGQINSPLHF
>TRBJ1-5|TRBV28|.|13|.
TGTGCCACTCACGCCGGCTTAAATCAGCCCCAGCATTTT
CATHAGLNQPQHF
>TRBJ2-5|TRBV6-2/TRBV6-3|.|12|.
TGTGCCAGCACAGACGCAAACAATGAGCAGTACTTC
CASTDANNEQYF
>TRBJ2-5|TRBV7-2|.|15|TRBD2
TGTGCCAGCAGCTTAGGCGGGGGATGCGAAGAGACCCAGTACTTC
CASSLGGGCEETQYF
>TRBJ1-4|TRBV7-9|.|17|TRBD1
TGTGCCAGCAGCGGTGGACAGGGGCACTCGACTAATGAAAAACTGTTTTTT
CASSGGQGHSTNEKLFF
>TRBJ2-4|TRBV29-1|many|11|.
TGCAGCGTGAGACAGCAAAACATTCAGTACTTC
CSVRQQNIQYF
>TRBJ2-3|TRBV7-2|once|14|.
TGTGCCAGCAGCTCCCCCACGCCACCAGATACGCAGTATTTT
CASSSPTPPDTQYF
>TRBJ2-5|TRBV27|many|13|TRBD1
TGTGCCAGCAGTCATAGACAGGGGGAGACCCAGTACTTC
CASSHRQGETQYF
>TRBJ2-7|TRBV7-2|once|17|.
TGTGCCAGCAGCTTAGGACCATCAGCGCAGAGCTCCTACGAGCAGTACTTC
CASSLGPSAQSSYEQYF
>TRBJ2-1|TRBV24-1|.|13|.
TGTGCCACCAGTGATAATCGGTACAATGAGCAGTTCTTC
CATSDNRYNEQFF
>TRBJ2-2|TRBV5-1|once|15|TRBD1
TGCGCCAGCGGCTCCGGGACAGGGCCCCCCGGGGAGCTGTTTTTT
CASGSGTGPPGELFF
>TRBJ2-7|TRBV12-3/TRBV12-4|.|14|TRBD1
TGTGCCAGCAGGGCCTCAGGACAGGGGAGCGAGCAGTACTTC
CASRASGQGSEQYF
>TRBJ1-3|TRBV7-9|few|17|TRBD1
TGTGCCAGCAGGTCGACGGAAGGGGACAGCTCTGGAAACACCATATATTTT
CASRSTEGDSSGNTIYF
>TRBJ2-7|TRBV10-3|many|15|TRBD2
TGTGCCATCAGACCCGGGACTAGCGGTTCATACGAGCAGTACTTC
CAIRPGTSGSYEQYF
>TRBJ2-1|TRBV21-1|.|13|.
TGTGCCAGCAGCAGCCCCACCTACAATGAGCAGTTCTTC
CASSSPTYNEQFF
>TRBJ2-2|TRBV11-3|.|12|.
TGTGCCAGCAGCTTTTACGGCGGGGAGCTGTTTTTT
CASSFYGGELFF
>TRBJ2-7|TRBV7-3|.|15|.
TGTGCCAGCAGCTCCTCGGACATCCTCTCCTACGAGCAGTACTTC
CASSSSDILSYEQYF
>TRBJ2-7|TRBV15|few|14|TRBD1
TGTGCCACCAGCAGCCCGGGACAGGGTTACGAGCAGTACTTC
CATSSPGQGYEQYF
>TRBJ2-1|TRBV11-2|.|12|.
TGTGCCAGCAGCAGCGAGGGGGTTGAGCAGTTCTTC
CASSSEGVEQFF
>TRBJ2-3|TRBV25-1|.|16|TRBD2
TGTGCCAGCAGTGCCACTAGCGGGGGTCAATCAGATACGCGGTATTTT
CASSATSGGQSDTRYF
>TRBJ2-5|TRBV12-3/TRBV12-4|few|12|.
TGTGCCAGCAGATTAGAAGGGGAGACCCAGTACTTC
CASRLEGETQYF
>TRBJ2-5|TRBV30|.|13|TRBD1
TGTGCCTGGAATACAGGGGGCAGGGAGACCCAGTACTTC
CAWNTGGRETQYF
>TRBJ2-7|TRBV30|.|16|.
TGTGCCTGGAGTGTAAGGGGGGGAGTGGATCCCCTCGAGCAGTACTTC
CAWSVRGGVDPLEQYF
>TRBJ1-5|TRBV2|many|14|.
TGTGCCAGCAGTGTTTCAGGGGATGGTCAGCCCCAGCATTTT
CASSVSGDGQPQHF
>TRBJ2-1|TRBV7-2|.|15|.
TGTGCCAGCAGCCCAGGGATAAGGGGGTGGGATGAGCAGTTCTTC
CASSPGIRGWDEQFF
>TRBJ2-1|TRBV7-8|few|14|TRBD2
TGTGCCAGCAGCTCTACTAGCGGGACTGTCGAGCAGTTCTTC
CASSSTSGTVEQFF
>TRBJ1-5|TRBV12-3/TRBV12-4|.|16|TRBD1
TGTGCCAGCACTGAGACAGGGGGCTTGAGCAATCAGCCCCAGCATTTT
CASTETGGLSNQPQHF
>TRBJ2-1|TRBV20-1|few|15|TRBD2
TGCAGTGCTAGGGTTTTAGCGGGAGGATACAATGAGCAGTTCTTC
CSARVLAGGYNEQFF
>TRBJ2-7|TRBV6-2/TRBV6-3|few|12|.
TGTGCCAGCAGTTATCCTCAGTTCGAGCAGTACTTC
CASSYPQFEQYF
>TRBJ1-2|TRBV27|.|14|TRBD1
TGTGCCAGCAGTTTTGGACAGGGGGAGGGTGGCTACACCTTC
CASSFGQGEGGYTF
>TRBJ2-7|TRBV13|.|14|.
TGTGCCAGCAGCTTAGGACAGCCGACCTACGAGCAGTACTTC
CASSLGQPTYEQYF
>TRBJ2-1|TRBV29-1|many|12|TRBD2
TGCAGCGTGGGACTAGCGGAAAATGAGCAGTTCTTC
CSVGLAENEQFF
>TRBJ1-1|TRBV15|.|15|.
TGTGCCACCAGCAGAGATCCGGGTTTGAACACTGAAGCTTTCTTT
CATSRDPGLNTEAFF
>TRBJ2-3|TRBV20-1|.|15|.
TGCAGTGCTCCTCCGCGGGGGCGAGGCACAGATACGCAGTATTTT
CSAPPRGRGTDTQYF
>TRBJ2-1|TRBV7-8|.|17|TRBD2
TGTGCCAGCAGCTTAGTGGGTAGCGGGATCGGCTACAATGAGCAGTTCTTC
CASSLVGSGIGYNEQFF
>TRBJ2-7|TRBV20-1|.|14|TRBD1
TGCAGTGCTAGAGTGAGGGACAGATACTACGAGCAGTACTTC
CSARVRDRYYEQYF
>TRBJ2-5|TRBV7-2|.|15|.
TGTGCCAGCAGCTTAGCAGGGGGGGGTTCAGAGACCCAGTACTTC
CASSLAGGGSETQYF
>TRBJ2-7|TRBV7-2|.|15|.
TGTGCCAGCAGCTTAGTCGCCGACTACTCCTACGTGCAGTACTTC
CASSLVADYSYVQYF
>TRBJ2-1|TRBV15|.|14|.
TGTGCCACCAGCAGAGATGGACGGGCGGATGAGCAGTTCTTC
CATSRDGRADEQFF
>TRBJ2-1|TRBV4-2|once|15|TRBD1
TGTGCCAGCAGCCAAGAACAGGGGGCCTTTAATGAGCAGTTCTTC
CASSQEQGAFNEQFF
>TRBJ2-1|TRBV20-1|few|19|TRBD2
TGCAGTGCTAGAATGAGACTAGCGGGACCCCGAAGGCCCTACAATGAGCAGTTCTTC
CSARMRLAGPRRPYNEQFF
>TRBJ2-1|TRBV7-2|many|18|TRBD2
TGTGCCAGCAGCCCTAACCGGTGGCTAGCGGTCAAATGGGATGAGCAGTTCTTC
CASSPNRWLAVKWDEQFF
>TRBJ2-3|TRBV3-1|.|15|TRBD2
TGTGCCAGCAGCCTGGCCGGGACTATTGAGAATACGCAGTATTTT
CASSLAGTIENTQYF
>TRBJ2-3|TRBV2|.|15|.
TGTGCCAGCAGTGAGGGCGGGCTGAGCACAGATACGCAGTATTTT
CASSEGGLSTDTQYF
>TRBJ2-7|TRBV7-6|many|15|.
TGTGCCAGCAGCCTAAAGGGGGACTTCTCCTACGAGCAGTACTTC
CASSLKGDFSYEQYF
>TRBJ2-1|TRBV7-9|.|14|TRBD2
TGTGCCTGCAGCCCGACTAGCGGGCACAATGAGCAGTTCTTC
CACSPTSGHNEQFF
>TRBJ2-1|TRBV5-6|.|15|.
TGTGCCAGCAGCTTGGTGCTAACAAGCAGTAGTGAGCAGTTCTTC
CASSLVLTSSSEQFF
>TRBJ2-2|TRBV12-3/TRBV12-4|few|18|TRBD1
TGTGCCAGCAGGAGACGGACAGGGTTAGGGACGAACACCGGGGAGCTGTTTTTT
CASRRRTGLGTNTGELFF
>TRBJ2-3|TRBV4-1|.|17|TRBD2
TGCGCCAGCAGCCAAGACGGGACTAGCGGGGGGGCAGATACGCAGTATTTT
CASSQDGTSGGADTQYF
>TRBJ2-5|TRBV28|.|15|TRBD2
TGTGCCAGCAGTTCTCCTAGCGGGGGGGGGAATGAGCAGTACTTC
CASSSPSGGGNEQYF
>TRBJ2-7|TRBV7-2|many|14|.
TGTGCCAGCAGCTTAGTGGAGGCCTCCTACGAGCAGTACTTC
CASSLVEASYEQYF
>TRBJ2-3|TRBV12-3/TRBV12-4|many|16|.
TGTGCCAGCAGTTTTGGTCCTGGGGCAGGCACAGATACGCAGTATTTT
CASSFGPGAGTDTQYF
>TRBJ2-1|TRBV20-1|.|14|TRBD2
TGCAGTGCTATGGGCGGGAGCTCCTACAATGAGCAGTTCTTC
CSAMGGSSYNEQFF